The clone carrying this T cell receptor (beta chain) was seen more than once but under ten times. Data came from immunoSEQ multiplex PCR; TCRdb stores just in-frame clones and leaves some out. This sample yields over 65,000 clones, of which roughly 80% are seen a single time; about 5% belongs to the top ten. Enrollment shut out patients with autoimmune disease history or systemic immunosuppression. Blood samples were obtained at baseline, cycle 4 day 1, and cycle 7 day 1. V gave up 6 bases and J gave up 5 bases; unmatched junction bases: 7. The CDR3 has 14 residues. The germline V gene has CDR1 LNHDA and CDR2 SQIVND (reference sequence). The sample originates from a study of OX40 agonist ivuxolimab in advanced cancers.

The genes are TRBV19 and TRBJ2-7, with TRBD2 identical over 10 bases. The specimen was CD4+ or CD8+ T cells sorted from blood, collected in a trial of the OX40 agonist ivuxolimab. The clonotype originates from an adult with an advanced solid tumor such as melanoma, head and neck, liver or kidney cancer. For the CDR3, the DNA is TGTGCCAGTAGGAAGGTAGCGGGAGGCGACGAGCAGTACTTC. Encoded protein: CASRKVAGGDEQYF.